Listed below are T cell receptor beta chains from one sample, sequenced in a study of beta chain features in type 1 diabetes. The data were produced by immunoSEQ multiplex PCR, yet TCRdb's version contains in-frame clones alone and is incomplete. The sample includes roughly 700,000 clones, 13% of them seen just once. The sequencing sample was made of naive CD4+ T cells from blood. The origin of the receptors is a man aged 18 to 29 with type 1 diabetes. Each CDR3 is given without its conserved first and last residue. A row's size may be missing; if present it is once, few, many or a size class.

V gene: TRBV28; J gene: TRBJ2-6; clone size: few; CDR3 protein: ASSLWEGSGANVLT
V gene: TRBV10-3; J gene: TRBJ2-2; clone size: NA; CDR3 protein: AISEGDGELF
V gene: TRBV2; J gene: TRBJ2-4; clone size: NA; CDR3 protein: ASSERDGNIQY
V gene: TRBV7-9; J gene: TRBJ1-5; clone size: NA; CDR3 protein: ASSSTGGVKPQH
V gene: TRBV6-6; J gene: TRBJ2-2; clone size: NA; CDR3 protein: ASSRLAESTGELF
V gene: TRBV2; J gene: TRBJ2-3; clone size: few; CDR3 protein: ASSVGGDTQY
V gene: TRBV7-9; J gene: TRBJ2-1; clone size: NA; CDR3 protein: ASSSLQGRAYNEQF
V gene: TRBV19; J gene: TRBJ2-7; clone size: NA; CDR3 protein: ASTPGQGSDEQY
V gene: TRBV7-9; J gene: TRBJ1-2; clone size: NA; CDR3 protein: ASSPRNYGYT
V gene: TRBV2; J gene: TRBJ2-4; clone size: NA; CDR3 protein: ASSDYRGWENIQY
V gene: TRBV6-5; J gene: TRBJ2-1; clone size: NA; CDR3 protein: ASSYSGGSYNEQF
V gene: TRBV30; J gene: TRBJ2-7; clone size: few; CDR3 protein: AWTPGVVDEQY
V gene: TRBV4-2; J gene: TRBJ1-5; clone size: few; CDR3 protein: ASSQDRGQVNQPQH
V gene: TRBV2; J gene: TRBJ2-1; clone size: few; CDR3 protein: ASRVVPYNEQF
V gene: TRBV5-6; J gene: TRBJ1-1; clone size: NA; CDR3 protein: ASSWRWDPNTEAF
V gene: TRBV29-1; J gene: TRBJ1-4; clone size: NA; CDR3 protein: SAAYGAGEKLF
V gene: TRBV7-2; J gene: TRBJ1-5; clone size: few; CDR3 protein: ASSSWEGSYQPQH